This entry describes one TCR beta chain. The V and J ends lost 7 bases and 5 bases respectively, with 17 bases between them. This CDR3 contains 14 residues. CDR1 SEHNR and CDR2 FQNEAQ come from the germline V gene (reference sequence). These data are taken from a study of blood T cell repertoires in COVID-19. Repertoires were generated with immunoSEQ multiplex PCR, while TCRdb's copy carries only in-frame clones and drops some. The repertoire has about 410,000 clones, roughly 90% of them found once; the top ten carry roughly 1.6%. The sequence derives from a middle-aged woman with COVID-19, enrolled during active disease. V usage is TRBV7-9 and J usage is TRBJ1-1; D perhaps matches TRBD1 (5 bases). The sequenced material came from peripheral blood. CDR3 amino acids: CASTTRKGRTEAFF. For the CDR3, the DNA is TGTGCCAGCACCACACGGAAGGGGAGGACTGAAGCTTTCTTT.